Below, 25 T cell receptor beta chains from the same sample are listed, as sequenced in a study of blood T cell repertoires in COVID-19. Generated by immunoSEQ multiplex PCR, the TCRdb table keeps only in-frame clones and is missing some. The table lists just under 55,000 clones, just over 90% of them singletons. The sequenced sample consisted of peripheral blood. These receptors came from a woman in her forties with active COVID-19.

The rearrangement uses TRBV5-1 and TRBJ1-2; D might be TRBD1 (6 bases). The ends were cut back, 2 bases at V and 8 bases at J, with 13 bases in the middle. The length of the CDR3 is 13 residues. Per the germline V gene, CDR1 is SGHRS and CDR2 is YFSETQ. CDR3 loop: CASSFVGAKGYTF. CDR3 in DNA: TGCGCCAGCAGCTTTGTGGGGGCGAAAGGCTACACCTTC.

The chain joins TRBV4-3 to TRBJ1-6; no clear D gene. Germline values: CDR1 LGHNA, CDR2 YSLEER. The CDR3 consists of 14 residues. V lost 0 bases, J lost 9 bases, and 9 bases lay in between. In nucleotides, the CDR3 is TGCGCCAGCAGCCAAGATACTACCGGTTCACCCCTCCACTTT. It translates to CASSQDTTGSPLHF.

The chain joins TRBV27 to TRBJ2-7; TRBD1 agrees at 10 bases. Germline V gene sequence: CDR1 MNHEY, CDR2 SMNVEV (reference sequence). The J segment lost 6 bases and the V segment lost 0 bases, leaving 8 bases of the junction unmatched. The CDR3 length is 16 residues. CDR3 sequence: CASSLSHPTGGFEQYF. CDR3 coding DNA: TGTGCCAGCAGTTTATCTCACCCGACAGGGGGCTTCGAGCAGTACTTC.

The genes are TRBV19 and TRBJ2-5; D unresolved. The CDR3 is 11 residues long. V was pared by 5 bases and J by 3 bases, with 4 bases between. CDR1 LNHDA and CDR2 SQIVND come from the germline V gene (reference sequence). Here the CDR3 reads CASSVEETQYF. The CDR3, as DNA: TGTGCCAGTAGTGTCGAAGAGACCCAGTACTTC. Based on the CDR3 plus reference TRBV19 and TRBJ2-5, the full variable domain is DGGITQSPKYLFRKEGQNVTLSCEQNLNHDAMYWYRQDPGQGLRLIYYSQIVNDFQKGDIAEGYSVSREKKESFPLTVTSAQKNPTAFYLCASSVEETQYFGPGTRLLVL.

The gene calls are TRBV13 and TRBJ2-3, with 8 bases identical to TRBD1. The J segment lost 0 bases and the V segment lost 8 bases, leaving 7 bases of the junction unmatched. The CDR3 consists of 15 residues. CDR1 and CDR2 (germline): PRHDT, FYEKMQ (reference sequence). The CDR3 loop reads CASQGAHSSTDTQYF. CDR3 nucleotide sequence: TGTGCCAGCCAGGGGGCACACTCTAGCACAGATACGCAGTATTTT.

CDR3 residues: CASSQSDRPITGELFF. In DNA form, the CDR3 reads TGCGCCAGCAGCCAATCGGACAGACCGATCACCGGGGAGCTGTTTTTT. The chain is built from TRBV4-1 and TRBJ2-2, with a weak D call TRBD1 (6 bases). V lost 2 bases to trimming and J lost 4 bases, with 14 bases between them. This CDR3 is built from 16 residues. Germline V gives CDR1 MGHRA, CDR2 YSYEKL.

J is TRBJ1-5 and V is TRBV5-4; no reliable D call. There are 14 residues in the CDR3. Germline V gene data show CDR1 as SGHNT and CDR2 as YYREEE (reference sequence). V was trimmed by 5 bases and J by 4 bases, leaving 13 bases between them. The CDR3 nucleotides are TGTGCCAGCAGTCTCCCGGGTGCAAATCAGCCCCAGCATTTT. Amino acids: CASSLPGANQPQHF.

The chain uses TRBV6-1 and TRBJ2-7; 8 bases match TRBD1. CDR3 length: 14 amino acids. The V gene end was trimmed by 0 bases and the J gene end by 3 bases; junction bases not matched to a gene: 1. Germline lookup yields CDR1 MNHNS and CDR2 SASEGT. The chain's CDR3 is CASSEATGGYEQYF. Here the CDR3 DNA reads TGTGCCAGCAGTGAAGCCACAGGGGGCTACGAGCAGTACTTC.

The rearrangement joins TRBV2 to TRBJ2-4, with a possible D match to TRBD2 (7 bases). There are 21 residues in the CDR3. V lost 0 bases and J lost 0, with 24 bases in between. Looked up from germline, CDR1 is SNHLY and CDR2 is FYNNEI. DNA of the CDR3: TGTGCCAGCAGTGAAGCGAGGGGGGGCCTCTTGGGCCCATTAGCCAAAAACATTCAGTACTTC. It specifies CASSEARGGLLGPLAKNIQYF.

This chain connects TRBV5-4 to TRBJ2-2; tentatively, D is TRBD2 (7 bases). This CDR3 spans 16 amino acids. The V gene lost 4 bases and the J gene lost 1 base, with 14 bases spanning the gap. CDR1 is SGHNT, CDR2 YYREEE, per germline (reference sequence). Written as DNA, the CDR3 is TGTGCCAGCAGCCCAGGGGAGGGTAGGAACACCGGGGAGCTGTTTTTT. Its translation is CASSPGEGRNTGELFF.

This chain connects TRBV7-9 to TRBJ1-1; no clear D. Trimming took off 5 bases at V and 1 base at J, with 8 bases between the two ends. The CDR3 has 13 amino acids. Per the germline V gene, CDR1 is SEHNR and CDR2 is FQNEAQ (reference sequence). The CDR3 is CASSPPRNTEAFF. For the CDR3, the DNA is TGTGCCAGCAGCCCTCCTAGGAACACTGAAGCTTTCTTT.

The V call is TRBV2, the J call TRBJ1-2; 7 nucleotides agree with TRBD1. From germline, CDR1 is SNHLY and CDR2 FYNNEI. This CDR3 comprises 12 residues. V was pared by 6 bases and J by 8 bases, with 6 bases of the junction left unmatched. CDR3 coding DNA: TGTGCCAGCAGCGAGGGGGCGCCGGGCTACACCTTC. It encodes CASSEGAPGYTF.

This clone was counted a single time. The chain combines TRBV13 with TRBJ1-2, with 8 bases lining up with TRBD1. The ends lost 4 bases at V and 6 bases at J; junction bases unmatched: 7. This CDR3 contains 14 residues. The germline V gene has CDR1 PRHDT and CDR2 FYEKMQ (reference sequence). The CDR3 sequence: CASSWEQGGDGYTF. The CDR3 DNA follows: TGTGCCAGCAGCTGGGAACAGGGGGGAGATGGCTACACCTTC.

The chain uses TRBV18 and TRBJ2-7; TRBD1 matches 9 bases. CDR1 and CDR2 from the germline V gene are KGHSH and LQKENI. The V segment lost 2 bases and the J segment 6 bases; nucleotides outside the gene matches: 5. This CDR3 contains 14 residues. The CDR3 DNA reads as TGTGCCAGCTCACCAAGTGGGACAGGGAGCGAGCAGTACTTC. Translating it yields CASSPSGTGSEQYF. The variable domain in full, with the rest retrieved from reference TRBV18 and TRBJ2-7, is NAGVMQNPRHLVRRRGQEARLRCSPMKGHSHVYWYRQLPEEGLKFMVYLQKENIIDESGMPKERFSAEFPKEGPSILRIQQVVRGDSAAYFCASSPSGTGSEQYFGPGTRLTVT.

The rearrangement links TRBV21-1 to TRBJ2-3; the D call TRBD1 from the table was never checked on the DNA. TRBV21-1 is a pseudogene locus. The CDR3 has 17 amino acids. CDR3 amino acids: CASSTTHRDRGTDTQYF. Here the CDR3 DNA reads TGTGCCAGCAGCACAACCCACCGGGACAGGGGAACAGATACGCAGTATTTT.

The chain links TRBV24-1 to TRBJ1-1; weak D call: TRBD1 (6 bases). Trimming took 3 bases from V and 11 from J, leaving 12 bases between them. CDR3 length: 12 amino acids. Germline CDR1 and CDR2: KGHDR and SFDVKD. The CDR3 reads CATSDDTGKAFF. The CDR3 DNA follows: TGTGCCACCAGTGATGATACAGGGAAGGCTTTCTTT.

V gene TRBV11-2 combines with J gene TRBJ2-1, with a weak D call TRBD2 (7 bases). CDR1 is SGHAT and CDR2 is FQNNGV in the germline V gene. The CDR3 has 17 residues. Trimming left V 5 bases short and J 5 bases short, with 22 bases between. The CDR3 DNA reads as TGTGCCAGCAGCCCTCCCAGGGCGGGGGCCATCGACAATGAGCAGTTCTTC. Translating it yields CASSPPRAGAIDNEQFF. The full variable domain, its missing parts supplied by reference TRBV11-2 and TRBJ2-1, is EAGVAQSPRYKIIEKRQSVAFWCNPISGHATLYWYQQILGQGPKLLIQFQNNGVVDDSQLPKDRFSAERLKGVDSTLKIQPAKLEDSAVYLCASSPPRAGAIDNEQFFGPGTRLTVL.

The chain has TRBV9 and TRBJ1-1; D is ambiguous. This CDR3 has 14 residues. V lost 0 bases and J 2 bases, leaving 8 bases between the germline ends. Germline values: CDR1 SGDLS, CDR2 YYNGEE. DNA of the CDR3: TGTGCCAGCAGCGTAGGTGGCAGTAACACTGAAGCTTTCTTT. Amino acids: CASSVGGSNTEAFF. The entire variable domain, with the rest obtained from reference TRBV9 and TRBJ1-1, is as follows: DSGVTQTPKHLITATGQRVTLRCSPRSGDLSVYWYQQSLDQGLQFLIQYYNGEERAKGNILERFSAQQFPDLHSELNLSSLELGDSALYFCASSVGGSNTEAFFGQGTRLTVV.

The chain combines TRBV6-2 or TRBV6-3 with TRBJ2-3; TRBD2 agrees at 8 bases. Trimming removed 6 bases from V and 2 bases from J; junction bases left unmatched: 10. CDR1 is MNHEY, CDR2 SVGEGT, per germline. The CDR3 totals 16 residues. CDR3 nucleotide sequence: TGTGCCAGCAGCCATCAGACTAGCGTCCTCACAGATACGCAGTATTTT. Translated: CASSHQTSVLTDTQYF.

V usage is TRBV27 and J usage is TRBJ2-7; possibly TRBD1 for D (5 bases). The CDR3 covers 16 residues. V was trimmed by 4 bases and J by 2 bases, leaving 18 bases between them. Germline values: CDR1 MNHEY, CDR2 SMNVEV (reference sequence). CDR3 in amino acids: CASSSPGQVQAYEQYF. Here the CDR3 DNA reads TGTGCCAGCAGTTCCCCCGGGCAGGTACAGGCCTACGAGCAGTACTTC.

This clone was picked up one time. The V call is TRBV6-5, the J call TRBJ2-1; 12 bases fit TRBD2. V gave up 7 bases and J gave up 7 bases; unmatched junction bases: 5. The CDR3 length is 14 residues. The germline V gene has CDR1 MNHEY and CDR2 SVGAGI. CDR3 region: CASTPSGGANEQFF. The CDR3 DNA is TGTGCCAGCACCCCTAGCGGGGGGGCGAATGAGCAGTTCTTC.

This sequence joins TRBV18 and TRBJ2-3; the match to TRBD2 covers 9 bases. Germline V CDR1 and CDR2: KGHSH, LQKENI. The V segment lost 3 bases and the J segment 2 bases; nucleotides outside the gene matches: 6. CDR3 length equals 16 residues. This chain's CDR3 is CASSPPERGATDTQYF. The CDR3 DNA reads TGTGCCAGCTCACCGCCTGAGCGGGGGGCCACAGATACGCAGTATTTT.

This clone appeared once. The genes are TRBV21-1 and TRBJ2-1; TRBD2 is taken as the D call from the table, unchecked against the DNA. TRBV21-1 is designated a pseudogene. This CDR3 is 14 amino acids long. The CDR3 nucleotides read TGTGCCAACCGCGGGGGGGCCTCCTACAATGAGCAGTTCTTC. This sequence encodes CANRGGASYNEQFF.

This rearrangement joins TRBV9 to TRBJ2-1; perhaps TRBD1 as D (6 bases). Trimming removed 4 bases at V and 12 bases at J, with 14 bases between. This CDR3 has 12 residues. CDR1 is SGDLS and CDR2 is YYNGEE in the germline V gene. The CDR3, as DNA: TGTGCCAGCAGCAGTGGGGGCCCAAGGCAGTTCTTC. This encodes CASSSGGPRQFF.

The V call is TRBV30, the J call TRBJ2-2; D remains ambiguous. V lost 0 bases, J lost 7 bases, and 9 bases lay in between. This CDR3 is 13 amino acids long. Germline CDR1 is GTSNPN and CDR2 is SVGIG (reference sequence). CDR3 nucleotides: TGTGCCTGGAGTGTACGACCGGGCGGGGAGCTGTTTTTT. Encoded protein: CAWSVRPGGELFF.